The next 14 T cell receptor beta chains were all read from a single sample in a study of T cell responses to AZD1222 COVID-19 vaccine. Profiled with immunoSEQ multiplex PCR; TCRdb holds only in-frame clones, not every one. The table lists 150,000 or so clones, 88% of them singletons, with around 6% in the top ten. The sample consisted of peripheral blood, taken on day 0 of AZD1222 vaccination. The receptors originated from an adult in good health.

In its sample, this clone was seen a few times. The gene calls are TRBV3-1 (or the pseudogene TRBV3-2) and TRBJ2-1; 12 bases match TRBD2. CDR1 LGHDT and CDR2 YNNKEL come from the germline V gene (reference sequence). The CDR3 has 16 residues. V was clipped by 2 bases and J by 9 bases; unmatched bases: 8. The CDR3 loop reads CASSQLAGGLLAEQFF. DNA of the CDR3: TGTGCCAGCAGCCAACTAGCGGGGGGGCTGTTGGCTGAGCAGTTCTTC.

This chain uses TRBV23-1 with TRBJ1-5; TRBD1 might be the D (6 bases). TRBV23-1 is reported as an ORF; its role is uncertain. This CDR3 is 15 amino acids long. Trimming left V 8 bases short and J 0 bases short, with 14 bases between. The CDR3 DNA reads TGCGCCAGCGGGGGCGGGTACGGTAGCAATCAGCCCCAGCATTTT. Protein product: CASGGGYGSNQPQHF.

This rearrangement joins TRBV6-5 to TRBJ1-5; 10 positions match TRBD1. The J segment lost 7 bases and the V segment lost 5 bases, leaving 8 bases of the junction unmatched. Germline-derived CDR1 and CDR2 are MNHEY and SVGAGI. The CDR3 has 15 residues. The CDR3 coding sequence is TGTGCCAGCAGTCGAACCGGGACAGGGGAGCAGCCCCAGCATTTT. It translates to CASSRTGTGEQPQHF.

This chain joins TRBV7-2 and TRBJ2-7; possible D gene TRBD2, 5 bases. There are 13 residues in the CDR3. Between the trimmed V and J ends, which lost 6 bases and 1 base, there was a span of 10 bases. The germline V gene encodes CDR1 SGHTA and CDR2 FQGNSA. For the CDR3, the DNA is TGTGCCAGCAGGCGGACTTTATCCTACGAGCAGTACTTC. Amino acids: CASRRTLSYEQYF.

The V call is TRBV2, the J call TRBJ1-2, with 7 nucleotides matching TRBD1. This CDR3 comprises 14 residues. Germline CDR1 reads SNHLY; CDR2 reads FYNNEI. Unmatched junction bases numbered 7, after V lost 7 bases and J lost 2 bases. CDR3 DNA sequence: TGTGCCAGCACCCACAGGGGAAAGAACTATGGCTACACCTTC. Protein sequence: CASTHRGKNYGYTF.

This clone showed up just a few times. The V and J genes are TRBV28 and TRBJ2-1; 9 positions agree with TRBD1. This CDR3 contains 15 residues. Looked up from germline, CDR1 is MDHEN and CDR2 is SYDVKM. Unmatched junction bases numbered 5, after V lost 8 bases and J lost 0 bases. This chain's CDR3 is CASLTGGSSYNEQFF. DNA for the CDR3: TGTGCCAGCTTGACAGGGGGGAGCTCCTACAATGAGCAGTTCTTC.

This clone has just a few counts. The chain links TRBV10-3 to TRBJ2-7; D is unresolved. The CDR3 contains 13 residues. Looked up from germline, CDR1 is ENHRY and CDR2 is SYGVKD. V was trimmed by 0 bases and J by 3 bases, leaving 6 bases between them. The CDR3 DNA reads as TGTGCCATCAGTGAGTCGCAGAGCTACGAGCAGTACTTC. Protein: CAISESQSYEQYF.

The chain links TRBV4-2 to TRBJ2-1; either TRBD1 or TRBD2 may supply D (5 bases each). V was pared by 3 bases and J by 6 bases, with 21 bases between. CDR1 and CDR2 from the germline V gene are LGHNA and YNFKEQ. The CDR3 is 17 amino acids. This CDR3 reads CASSHLMQGVGPNEQFF. The CDR3 DNA is TGTGCCAGCAGCCACCTGATGCAGGGAGTGGGTCCCAATGAGCAGTTCTTC.

Written as DNA, the CDR3 is TGCAGTGCTAGTCTGAGAGACTATAATTCACCCCTCCACTTT. The encoded protein is CSASLRDYNSPLHF. The chain links TRBV20-1 to TRBJ1-6, with unresolved D. Germline values: CDR1 DFQATT, CDR2 SNEGSKA (reference sequence). V lost 3 bases, J lost 3 bases, and 9 bases lay in between. This CDR3 is built from 14 residues.

CDR3 sequence: CASSSTGVSYNSPLHF. The CDR3 DNA reads TGTGCCAGCAGCTCAACAGGGGTTTCCTATAATTCACCCCTCCACTTT. The V gene is TRBV11-2, the J gene TRBJ1-6; 7 bases are a match to TRBD1. The CDR3 is 16 amino acids. V was clipped by 4 bases and J by 1 base; unmatched bases: 4. CDR1 and CDR2 (germline): SGHAT, FQNNGV.

This chain uses TRBV29-1 with TRBJ2-2, with no clear D. Germline V CDR1 and CDR2: SQVTM, ANQGSEA. Between the trimmed V and J ends, which lost 8 bases and 7 bases, there was a span of 14 bases. This CDR3 region has 12 residues. The CDR3 bases are TGCAGCTTTTTACTATCTTACGGGGAGCTGTTTTTT. Amino acids: CSFLLSYGELFF.

The CDR3 here is CAISESIAEGLYEQYF. DNA for the CDR3: TGTGCCATCAGTGAGTCCATAGCGGAAGGCTTGTACGAGCAGTACTTC. The chain is built from TRBV10-3 and TRBJ2-7; a weak D match, TRBD2 (6 bases). V was pared by 0 bases and J by 4 bases, with 16 bases between. Looked up from germline, CDR1 is ENHRY and CDR2 is SYGVKD. The CDR3 covers 16 residues.

The chain's CDR3 is CASSTQKGADEQYF. CDR3 bases: TGTGCCAGCAGTACACAGAAGGGGGCCGACGAGCAGTACTTC. This sequence joins TRBV28 and TRBJ2-7; 7 nucleotides agree with TRBD1. CDR1 MDHEN and CDR2 SYDVKM come from the germline V gene. CDR3 length: 14 residues. J was trimmed by 5 bases and V by 5 bases; bases with no gene match: 9.

The chain couples TRBV10-3 to TRBJ1-6; D possibly corresponds to TRBD1 (5 bases). The V gene lost 1 base and the J gene lost 9 bases, with 10 bases spanning the gap. The CDR3 is made up of 14 amino acids. CDR1 and CDR2 from the germline V gene are ENHRY and SYGVKD. This CDR3 is CAISEWQGGSPLHF. Here the CDR3 DNA reads TGTGCCATCAGTGAGTGGCAGGGAGGTTCACCCCTCCACTTT.